This record looks at one T cell receptor beta chain sequence and its context. This sample was included in a study of shared clonotypes between healthy human individuals. Study-wide context: Donor composition was a couple of women and a few men, aged 18 to 49.

Measured with immunoSEQ multiplex PCR; TCRdb has only the in-frame clones, and not every one. The table records about 480,000 clones, approximately 79% of them present only once. CDR1 and CDR2 (germline): SEHNR, FQNEAQ (reference sequence). V gave up 5 bases and J gave up 1 base; unmatched junction bases: 5. The length of the CDR3 is 14 residues. This TCR derives from a woman between 40 and 55 years old in good health. Some clones in this sample may be carry-over from other donors' samples. The chain carries TRBV7-9 and TRBJ2-7; 7 nucleotides align to TRBD1. The sequencing input was PBMCs. CDR3 region: CASSRGQESYEQYF. The CDR3 DNA sequence: TGTGCCAGCAGCCGAGGACAGGAGTCCTACGAGCAGTACTTC.